This T cell receptor (beta chain) was observed in a study of cytomegalovirus exposure and HLA in healthy donors. The primer mix had 60 Vbeta and 13 Jbeta primers. Produced via immunoSEQ multiplex PCR; TCRdb's table is partial and in-frame only. The sample shows around 110,000 clones, about four fifths of them seen only once. The CDR3 is 15 amino acids. Trimming took off 2 bases at V and 2 bases at J, with 10 bases between the two ends. In germline, CDR1 is SNHLY, CDR2 FYNNEI. The sequence was obtained from a woman aged 30 to 39 in good health and CMV-seronegative. Sequencing was performed on PBMCs. V is TRBV2 and J is TRBJ2-1; TRBD2 might be the D (6 bases). As DNA, the CDR3 is TGTGCCAGCAGTGAAAGGACTACCACCTACAATGAGCAGTTCTTC. Translated, it gives CASSERTTTYNEQFF.